This entry concerns a single T cell receptor beta chain. What it recognizes is unknown. Via CD45RO/CCR7/CD25/CD127/CD95/CD27, cells of the CD4+ naive, central memory, regulatory and stem cell-like memory subsets were sorted. Purities in excess of 95% were seen in all sorted populations. The study reverse transcribed the entire isolated RNA, so it sequenced expressed TCRB transcripts. Method: immunoSEQ multiplex PCR; TCRdb's copy keeps in-frame clones and lacks some. The sample includes under 250,000 clones, roughly 13% of them seen just once. These data belong to a study of beta chain features in type 1 diabetes. Study-level points and caveats: All four CD4+ subsets of Type 1 diabetes patients contained TCRB CDR3s that were moderately but significantly shorter. In type 1 diabetes patients, VDJ junctions had fewer insertions; deletions at these junctions were more frequent.

The CDR3 loop spans 13 amino acids. The germline gives CDR1 SGHRS, CDR2 YFSETQ. V was clipped by 4 bases and J by 4 bases, with 8 bases between them. The V gene is TRBV5-1, the J gene TRBJ2-2; no clear D. The sample was naive CD4+ T cells from blood. This sequence was found in a woman between 40 and 55 years old in good health. CDR3 residues: CASSRQSTGELFF. In DNA, the CDR3 is TGCGCCAGCAGCCGCCAGTCCACCGGGGAGCTGTTTTTT.